This T cell receptor (beta chain) was identified in a study of chemoradiotherapy in HPV16-positive cancers. V gave up 4 bases and J gave up 7 bases; unmatched junction bases: 6. Germline V lookup: CDR1 MNHEY, CDR2 SMNVEV (reference sequence). The CDR3 is 15 residues long. This clone was observed a handful of times. Using immunoSEQ multiplex PCR, the repertoire was profiled, and TCRdb retains in-frame clones only, with some absent. Of around 6,200 clones in the sample, around 80% are singletons; the top ten hold around 8.5%. The sequence derives from a human donor with HPV-associated anogenital cancer. The chain employs TRBV27 and TRBJ2-3, with 12 bases lining up with TRBD2. The specimen was tumor tissue, collected from a patient who underwent chemoradiotherapy. As DNA, the CDR3 is TGTGCCAGCAGTTCCCTAGCGGGGGGGCCCAATACGCAGTATTTT. As protein: CASSSLAGGPNTQYF.